A selection of T cell receptor beta chains follows, all from one sample in a study of shared clonotypes between healthy human individuals. Only in-frame clones appear in the TCRdb table, and some are missing; sequencing was by immunoSEQ multiplex PCR. Of approximately 2.5 million clones listed, approximately 93% are singletons. The specimen was naive CD4+ T cells from PBMCs. The receptors here all came from a man younger than 30 in good health. Some clones in this sample may be carry-over from other donors' samples. The CDR3 runs from the conserved cysteine through the conserved F or W. Each record gives: clone size, V gene, D gene, J gene, CDR3 DNA, CDR3 protein. A D gene is named only where the DNA matches it firmly. Only some rows state a clone size, as once, few, many or a class for expanded clones.

abundance: .
v_gene: TRBV6-5
d_gene: .
j_gene: TRBJ2-3
CDR3nt: TGTGCCAGCAGCCAAGGGGGGACGCAGTATTTT
CDR3aa: CASSQGGTQYF

abundance: .
v_gene: TRBV27
d_gene: .
j_gene: TRBJ2-2
CDR3nt: TGTGCCAGCAGTTTAAAGGCAGGGGCGAACACCGGGGAGCTGTTTTTT
CDR3aa: CASSLKAGANTGELFF

abundance: .
v_gene: TRBV5-1
d_gene: TRBD2
j_gene: TRBJ2-3
CDR3nt: TGCGCCAGCAGCTTTCCACTAGCGGGGGGCACAGATACGCAGTATTTT
CDR3aa: CASSFPLAGGTDTQYF

abundance: .
v_gene: TRBV28
d_gene: TRBD1
j_gene: TRBJ1-2
CDR3nt: TGTGCCAGCAGCCCGGGACAGAACTATGGCTACACCTTC
CDR3aa: CASSPGQNYGYTF

abundance: .
v_gene: TRBV27
d_gene: TRBD1
j_gene: TRBJ1-1
CDR3nt: TGTGCCAGCAGACGACAGGGTGAGCGGACTGAAGCTTTCTTT
CDR3aa: CASRRQGERTEAFF

abundance: .
v_gene: TRBV7-8
d_gene: TRBD1
j_gene: TRBJ1-5
CDR3nt: TGTGCCAGCAGCTTACGACAGGGGAGCAATCAGCCCCAGCATTTT
CDR3aa: CASSLRQGSNQPQHF

abundance: .
v_gene: TRBV27
d_gene: .
j_gene: TRBJ2-1
CDR3nt: TGTGCCAGCAGTTTAAGGGCCGGACAGCAGTTCTTC
CDR3aa: CASSLRAGQQFF

abundance: .
v_gene: TRBV5-4
d_gene: TRBD2
j_gene: TRBJ2-1
CDR3nt: TGTGCCAGCAGCTCTCCAACGAATCCTAGCGGGAGTCGAGATGAGCAGTTCTTC
CDR3aa: CASSSPTNPSGSRDEQFF

abundance: .
v_gene: TRBV4-2
d_gene: TRBD1
j_gene: TRBJ1-2
CDR3nt: TGTGCCAGCAGCCTACGAATGACAGGGGGCGAGGGCTATGGCTACACCTTC
CDR3aa: CASSLRMTGGEGYGYTF

abundance: .
v_gene: TRBV6-1
d_gene: TRBD2
j_gene: TRBJ2-1
CDR3nt: TGTGCCAGCAAGACAGTAGCGGGAGATTACAATGAGCAGTTCTTC
CDR3aa: CASKTVAGDYNEQFF

abundance: .
v_gene: TRBV6-5
d_gene: TRBD2
j_gene: TRBJ2-7
CDR3nt: TGTGCCAGCAGTTACTTTTCCCGGGAGGGGGACGAGCAGTACTTC
CDR3aa: CASSYFSREGDEQYF

abundance: .
v_gene: TRBV6-5
d_gene: .
j_gene: TRBJ2-7
CDR3nt: TGTGCCAGCAGTTACGTGGCGGGCCACTTCTCCTACGAGCAGTACTTC
CDR3aa: CASSYVAGHFSYEQYF

abundance: .
v_gene: TRBV7-9
d_gene: .
j_gene: TRBJ1-2
CDR3nt: TGTGCCAGCCCTCTAGATTATGGCTACACCTTC
CDR3aa: CASPLDYGYTF

abundance: .
v_gene: TRBV10-3
d_gene: TRBD1
j_gene: TRBJ1-2
CDR3nt: TGTGCCATCAGTCTGGGACAGGGCTATGGCTACACCTTC
CDR3aa: CAISLGQGYGYTF

abundance: .
v_gene: TRBV2
d_gene: .
j_gene: TRBJ2-7
CDR3nt: TGTGCCAGCAGTGAAAGGTGGGGGTACGAGCAGTACTTC
CDR3aa: CASSERWGYEQYF

abundance: .
v_gene: TRBV5-1
d_gene: .
j_gene: TRBJ2-7
CDR3nt: TGCGCCAGCAGCTTGGGGGCACAAGGGCTCTCCTACGAGCAGTACTTC
CDR3aa: CASSLGAQGLSYEQYF

abundance: .
v_gene: TRBV2
d_gene: TRBD1
j_gene: TRBJ1-4
CDR3nt: TGTGCCAGCAGGCTAAGATGGACAGGGAGCGAAAAACTGTTTTTT
CDR3aa: CASRLRWTGSEKLFF

abundance: .
v_gene: TRBV6-5
d_gene: .
j_gene: TRBJ1-2
CDR3nt: TGTGCCAGCAGAACACGGGGCGCAGGTGGCTACACCTTC
CDR3aa: CASRTRGAGGYTF

abundance: few
v_gene: TRBV18
d_gene: .
j_gene: TRBJ2-2
CDR3nt: TGTGCCAGCTCCCCTAGGTTCCTCGGGGAGCTGTTTTTT
CDR3aa: CASSPRFLGELFF

abundance: .
v_gene: TRBV4-3
d_gene: TRBD1
j_gene: TRBJ2-7
CDR3nt: TGCGCCAGCAGCCAAGAGGGGACAGCTTACTACGAGCAGTACTTC
CDR3aa: CASSQEGTAYYEQYF

abundance: .
v_gene: TRBV6-5
d_gene: .
j_gene: TRBJ2-7
CDR3nt: TGTGCCAGTAAGAAGGGGGACGCGGCCTCCTACGAGCAGTACTTC
CDR3aa: CASKKGDAASYEQYF

abundance: .
v_gene: TRBV5-1
d_gene: TRBD1
j_gene: TRBJ2-5
CDR3nt: TGCGCCAGCAGCTCGTCACAGGGGTGGGAGACCCAGTACTTC
CDR3aa: CASSSSQGWETQYF

abundance: .
v_gene: TRBV11-2
d_gene: .
j_gene: TRBJ1-4
CDR3nt: TGTGCCAGCAGCCCCTTTTGGGGGAGAACTAATGAAAAACTGTTTTTT
CDR3aa: CASSPFWGRTNEKLFF

abundance: .
v_gene: TRBV4-2
d_gene: TRBD2
j_gene: TRBJ2-5
CDR3nt: TGTGCCAGCAGCCCGGCCAGGGAGGGTATTCGGGAGACCCAGTACTTC
CDR3aa: CASSPAREGIRETQYF

abundance: .
v_gene: TRBV6-5
d_gene: .
j_gene: TRBJ1-6
CDR3nt: TGTGCCAGCATGGGGGTCTATAATTCACCCCTCCACTTT
CDR3aa: CASMGVYNSPLHF

abundance: .
v_gene: TRBV7-3
d_gene: .
j_gene: TRBJ2-7
CDR3nt: TGTGCCAGCAGCTCCCGGGACATTCGGGACGAGCAGTACTTC
CDR3aa: CASSSRDIRDEQYF

abundance: .
v_gene: TRBV5-1
d_gene: .
j_gene: TRBJ1-1
CDR3nt: TGCGCCAGCAGCCGAACCGGTGGGGAAAACACTGAAGCTTTCTTT
CDR3aa: CASSRTGGENTEAFF

abundance: few
v_gene: TRBV6-6
d_gene: .
j_gene: TRBJ1-2
CDR3nt: TGTGCCAGCAGTTACGGCGACAGCTTTGTTAATGGCTACACCTTC
CDR3aa: CASSYGDSFVNGYTF

abundance: .
v_gene: TRBV7-9
d_gene: TRBD2
j_gene: TRBJ2-3
CDR3nt: TGTGCCAGCAGCCGGACTAGCGGGAGCTGGGATACGCAGTATTTT
CDR3aa: CASSRTSGSWDTQYF

abundance: .
v_gene: TRBV5-6
d_gene: TRBD1
j_gene: TRBJ2-7
CDR3nt: TGTGCCAGCAGCGTGGACAGGGCTATGGACGAGCAGTACTTC
CDR3aa: CASSVDRAMDEQYF

abundance: .
v_gene: TRBV28
d_gene: .
j_gene: TRBJ2-6
CDR3nt: TGTGCCAGCAGTTTTACCCTTTCAGCTGGGGCCAACGTCCTGACTTTC
CDR3aa: CASSFTLSAGANVLTF

abundance: .
v_gene: TRBV5-5
d_gene: .
j_gene: TRBJ1-3
CDR3nt: TGTGCCAGCAGCCACGGGAGTCCCTCTGGAAACACCATATATTTT
CDR3aa: CASSHGSPSGNTIYF

abundance: .
v_gene: TRBV7-3
d_gene: TRBD2
j_gene: TRBJ2-3
CDR3nt: TGTGCCAGCAGCCCTCAAGGAGCGGGAGAAGCAGATACGCAGTATTTT
CDR3aa: CASSPQGAGEADTQYF

abundance: once
v_gene: TRBV5-1
d_gene: TRBD2
j_gene: TRBJ2-1
CDR3nt: TGCGCCAGCAGCTTGGGACTAGCGAATCACAATGAGCAGTTCTTC
CDR3aa: CASSLGLANHNEQFF

abundance: .
v_gene: TRBV18
d_gene: TRBD1
j_gene: TRBJ2-7
CDR3nt: TGTGCCAGCTCACCCGGGACAGTTCCCTTCGAGCAGTACTTC
CDR3aa: CASSPGTVPFEQYF

abundance: .
v_gene: TRBV7-2
d_gene: TRBD2
j_gene: TRBJ2-7
CDR3nt: TGTGCCAGCAGCTTGTCTAGCGGGTACTCCTACGAGCAGTACTTC
CDR3aa: CASSLSSGYSYEQYF

abundance: .
v_gene: TRBV2
d_gene: .
j_gene: TRBJ2-2
CDR3nt: TGTGCCAGCAGTATGTTTTTCTACGGGGAGCTGTTTTTT
CDR3aa: CASSMFFYGELFF

abundance: .
v_gene: TRBV5-1
d_gene: .
j_gene: TRBJ1-1
CDR3nt: TGCGCCAGCAGCTTAGAGCAGCATAACACTGAAGCTTTCTTT
CDR3aa: CASSLEQHNTEAFF

abundance: .
v_gene: TRBV5-1
d_gene: TRBD1
j_gene: TRBJ1-4
CDR3nt: TGCGCCAGCAGCTCTAACCCACAGGGGGGAACCGAAAAACTGTTTTTT
CDR3aa: CASSSNPQGGTEKLFF

abundance: .
v_gene: TRBV7-2
d_gene: .
j_gene: TRBJ2-7
CDR3nt: TGTGCCAGCAGCTTAGGGCGGAGCTCCTACGAGCAGTACTTC
CDR3aa: CASSLGRSSYEQYF

abundance: .
v_gene: TRBV30
d_gene: .
j_gene: TRBJ2-1
CDR3nt: TGTGCCTGGACGGGCTTGACGGGCCCACACAATGAGCAGTTCTTC
CDR3aa: CAWTGLTGPHNEQFF

abundance: .
v_gene: TRBV5-1
d_gene: .
j_gene: TRBJ2-7
CDR3nt: TGCGCCAGCAGCTTACGGGCGAACTCCTACGAGCAGTACTTC
CDR3aa: CASSLRANSYEQYF

abundance: once
v_gene: TRBV27
d_gene: TRBD2
j_gene: TRBJ2-5
CDR3nt: TGTGCCAGCAGTTTATCGTATCGGGTAGCGGGGGAGACCCAGTACTTC
CDR3aa: CASSLSYRVAGETQYF

abundance: .
v_gene: TRBV15
d_gene: .
j_gene: TRBJ2-5
CDR3nt: TGTGCCACCAGCCGGGCTGGGTCGGAAAAGAGTACCCAGTACTTC
CDR3aa: CATSRAGSEKSTQYF

abundance: .
v_gene: TRBV27
d_gene: TRBD1
j_gene: TRBJ1-2
CDR3nt: TGTGCCAGCAGTTTATTTGGGACAGGAGGCGGCTACACCTTC
CDR3aa: CASSLFGTGGGYTF

abundance: .
v_gene: TRBV29-1
d_gene: .
j_gene: TRBJ2-7
CDR3nt: TGCAGCGTATCCGGCCTGTACCCCTCCGAGCAGTACTTC
CDR3aa: CSVSGLYPSEQYF

abundance: .
v_gene: TRBV29-1
d_gene: .
j_gene: TRBJ2-7
CDR3nt: TGCAGCGTTCTCAAGGTGAGCTCCTACGAGCAGTACTTC
CDR3aa: CSVLKVSSYEQYF

abundance: few
v_gene: TRBV14
d_gene: .
j_gene: TRBJ1-4
CDR3nt: TGTGCCAGCAGCCAAGTATTTGAAAAACTGTTTTTT
CDR3aa: CASSQVFEKLFF

abundance: few
v_gene: TRBV19
d_gene: .
j_gene: TRBJ2-7
CDR3nt: TGTGCCAGTAGTTTTCAGGGGACCTACGAGCAGTACTTC
CDR3aa: CASSFQGTYEQYF